A single sample is the source of the 15 T cell receptor beta chains below, sequenced in a study of blood T cell repertoires in COVID-19. The data were produced by immunoSEQ multiplex PCR, yet TCRdb's version contains in-frame clones alone and is incomplete. The table lists about 460,000 clones, 75% to 90% of them singletons, with just over 8% in the top ten. The specimen was PBMCs or T cells enriched from blood (not recorded which). The origin of the receptors is a woman aged 60-75 years who had recovered from COVID-19.

The genes are TRBV5-1 and TRBJ1-3, with D possibly matching TRBD1 (6 bases). This CDR3 has 13 amino acids. With 5 bases removed from V and 2 bases from J, the gap between germline ends came to 8 bases. From germline, CDR1 is SGHRS and CDR2 YFSETQ. The CDR3 here is CASRDSPGNTIYF. In DNA, the CDR3 is TGCGCCAGCAGGGACAGCCCTGGAAACACCATATATTTT.

This rearrangement joins TRBV5-6 to TRBJ2-2, with TRBD2 as a possible D gene (6 bases). Germline values: CDR1 SGHDT, CDR2 YYEEEE. Between the trimmed V and J ends, which lost 1 base and 4 bases, there was a span of 11 bases. The CDR3 sequence is 15 residues long. CDR3 DNA: TGTGCCAGCAGCTTGAATTGGGGGGTCACCGGGGAGCTGTTTTTT. This gives the protein CASSLNWGVTGELFF.

The V call is TRBV3-1 (or the pseudogene TRBV3-2), the J call TRBJ2-1; D possibly corresponds to TRBD2 (5 bases). The V end was cut by 1 base, the J end by 10 bases, with 11 bases between. The V gene's germline CDR1 is LGHDT and CDR2 YNNKEL (reference sequence). The CDR3 is made up of 13 amino acids. Here the CDR3 DNA reads TGTGCCAGCAGCCAAGGCTGGGCGGGCGAGCAGTTCTTC. It yields the protein CASSQGWAGEQFF.

V and J are TRBV7-9 and TRBJ2-7; 9 bases are a match to TRBD1. The CDR3 loop spans 13 amino acids. With 4 bases clipped from V and 3 bases from J, the junction kept 1 base outside the gene matches. The germline V gene encodes CDR1 SEHNR and CDR2 FQNEAQ (reference sequence). CDR3 sequence reads: CASSYRGLYEQYF. The CDR3 nucleotides read TGTGCCAGCAGCTACAGGGGGCTCTACGAGCAGTACTTC. Together with reference TRBV7-9 and TRBJ2-7, the CDR3 gives the full variable domain: DTGVSQNPRHKITKRGQNVTFRCDPISEHNRLYWYRQTLGQGPEFLTYFQNEAQLEKSRLLSDRFSAERPKGSFSTLEIQRTEQGDSAMYLCASSYRGLYEQYFGPGTRLTVT.

The chain is built from TRBV24-1 and TRBJ2-3; a possible D gene is TRBD2 (6 bases). V shed 2 bases and J shed 1 base, with 12 bases lying between them. CDR1 KGHDR and CDR2 SFDVKD come from the germline V gene. The CDR3 runs to 16 residues. The CDR3 loop reads CATSDSRGSGTDTQYF. The CDR3 bases are TGTGCCACCAGTGATTCCCGGGGGAGCGGCACAGATACGCAGTATTTT.

The chain has TRBV6-5 and TRBJ2-2, with 9 positions matching TRBD1. Germline CDR1 reads MNHEY; CDR2 reads SVGAGI. V lost 7 bases, J lost 4 bases, and 4 bases stayed unmatched. The CDR3 is made up of 14 amino acids. The CDR3 DNA reads as TGTGCCAGCAAGGGACAGGGCGGCACCGGGGAGCTGTTTTTT. Protein sequence: CASKGQGGTGELFF.

The count of this clone is one. The chain uses TRBV27 and TRBJ1-3, with TRBD1 identical over 9 bases. The CDR3 loop spans 14 amino acids. CDR1 is MNHEY and CDR2 is SMNVEV in the germline V gene (reference sequence). J gave up 4 bases and V 6 bases, and 4 bases lay outside the gene matches. The CDR3 DNA reads TGTGCCAGCAGAAGACAGGGGGGGGGAAACACCATATATTTT. It translates to CASRRQGGGNTIYF.

The rearrangement links TRBV6-1 to TRBJ2-5; TRBD1 matches at 9 bases. CDR1 is MNHNS, CDR2 SASEGT, per germline. Trimming cost V 1 base and J 5 bases; bases outside gene matches: 5. The CDR3 covers 15 residues. CDR3 residues: CASSEGQGVLETQYF. Here the CDR3 DNA reads TGTGCCAGCAGTGAAGGACAGGGGGTCTTGGAGACCCAGTACTTC.

The chain employs TRBV9 and TRBJ2-1, with 9 bases identical to TRBD1. V shed 3 bases and J 4 bases; nucleotides not matched to a gene: 8. Germline CDR1 and CDR2: SGDLS and YYNGEE. The CDR3 covers 16 residues. The CDR3 sequence: CASSDNPGQGYNEQFF. The DNA for the CDR3 is TGTGCCAGCAGCGATAATCCGGGACAGGGTTACAATGAGCAGTTCTTC.

The rearrangement links TRBV7-6 to TRBJ2-1, with 7 bases identical to TRBD1. The germline V gene encodes CDR1 SGHVS and CDR2 FNYEAQ. Trimming removed 3 bases from V and 0 bases from J; junction bases left unmatched: 8. This CDR3 is 17 amino acids long. The CDR3 nucleotides are TGTGCCAGCAGCTTGGGACAGCCTCTCAGCTCCTACAATGAGCAGTTCTTC. Residues: CASSLGQPLSSYNEQFF.

This chain links TRBV4-2 with TRBJ2-7; 8 nucleotides line up with TRBD2. The CDR3 has 16 residues. Germline V gene sequence: CDR1 LGHNA, CDR2 YNFKEQ. Trimming removed 0 bases from V and 0 bases from J; junction bases left unmatched: 4. This CDR3 reads CASSQEGGGSSYEQYF. The CDR3 region has the DNA TGTGCCAGCAGCCAAGAGGGCGGGGGGAGCTCCTACGAGCAGTACTTC.

The chain couples TRBV2 to TRBJ2-7, with D perhaps TRBD1 (6 bases). Trimming took off 2 bases at V and 2 bases at J, with 13 bases between the two ends. CDR3 size: 15 residues. CDR1 SNHLY and CDR2 FYNNEI come from the germline V gene. CDR3 sequence reads: CASSEQGLPPYEQYF. The DNA of the CDR3 is TGTGCCAGCAGTGAACAGGGGCTTCCCCCCTACGAGCAGTACTTC. The complete variable domain, with remaining parts taken from reference TRBV2 and TRBJ2-7, reads EPEVTQTPSHQVTQMGQEVILRCVPISNHLYFYWYRQILGQKVEFLVSFYNNEISEKSEIFDDQFSVERPDGSNFTLKIRSTKLEDSAMYFCASSEQGLPPYEQYFGPGTRLTVT.

This sequence joins TRBV10-1 and TRBJ2-3; D is possibly TRBD2 (5 bases). Looked up from germline, CDR1 is WNHNN and CDR2 is SYGVQD (reference sequence). V was cut by 6 bases and J by 7 bases, with 29 bases left in between. There are 18 residues in the CDR3. The CDR3 DNA sequence: TGCGCCAGCAGCACCACCCCACTGGCGGGCCCCCGGCGGTATACGCAGTATTTT. Translation: CASSTTPLAGPRRYTQYF.

The chain combines TRBV5-1 with TRBJ2-5, with TRBD2 identical over 9 bases. The CDR3 contains 16 residues. The germline V gene has CDR1 SGHRS and CDR2 YFSETQ. The V and J ends lost 3 bases and 4 bases, in that order; junction bases with no gene match: 10. CDR3 DNA: TGCGCCAGCAGCTCGGCTGGCGGGGGGGGCCGAGAGACCCAGTACTTC. It encodes CASSSAGGGGRETQYF.

The chain recombines TRBV7-8 with TRBJ1-5; tentatively, D is TRBD1 (5 bases). This CDR3 contains 16 residues. V lost 6 bases and J lost 1, with 16 bases in between. Germline V gene sequence: CDR1 SGHVS, CDR2 FQNEAQ. The CDR3 sequence is CASSLTWGGSNQPQHF. The CDR3 nucleotides read TGTGCCAGCAGTCTTACTTGGGGGGGGAGCAATCAGCCCCAGCATTTT.